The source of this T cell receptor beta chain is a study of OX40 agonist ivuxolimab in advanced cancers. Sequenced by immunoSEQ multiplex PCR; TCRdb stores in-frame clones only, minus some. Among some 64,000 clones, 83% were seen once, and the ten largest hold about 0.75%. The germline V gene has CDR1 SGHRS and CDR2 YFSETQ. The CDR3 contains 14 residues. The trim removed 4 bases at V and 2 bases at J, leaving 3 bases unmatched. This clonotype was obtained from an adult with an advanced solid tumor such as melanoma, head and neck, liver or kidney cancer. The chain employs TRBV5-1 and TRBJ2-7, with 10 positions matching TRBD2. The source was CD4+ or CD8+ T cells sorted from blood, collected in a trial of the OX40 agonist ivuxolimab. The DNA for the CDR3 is TGCGCCAGCAGCCTAACTAGCGGGGCCTACGAGCAGTACTTC. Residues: CASSLTSGAYEQYF.